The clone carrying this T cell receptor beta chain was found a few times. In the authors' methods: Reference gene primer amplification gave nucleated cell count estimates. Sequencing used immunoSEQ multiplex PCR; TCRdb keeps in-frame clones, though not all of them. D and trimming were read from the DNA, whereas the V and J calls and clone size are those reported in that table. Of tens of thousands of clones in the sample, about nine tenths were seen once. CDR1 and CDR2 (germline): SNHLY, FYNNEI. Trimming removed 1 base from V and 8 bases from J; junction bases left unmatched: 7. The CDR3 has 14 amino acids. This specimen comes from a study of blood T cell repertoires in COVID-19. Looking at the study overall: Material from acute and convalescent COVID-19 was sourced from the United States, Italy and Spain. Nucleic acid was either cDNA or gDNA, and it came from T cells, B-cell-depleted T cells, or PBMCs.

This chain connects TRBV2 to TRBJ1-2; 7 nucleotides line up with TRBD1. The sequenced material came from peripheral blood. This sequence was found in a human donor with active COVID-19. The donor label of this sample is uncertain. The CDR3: CASSEGRGTGGYTF. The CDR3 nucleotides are TGTGCCAGCAGTGAAGGCAGGGGGACGGGAGGCTACACCTTC.